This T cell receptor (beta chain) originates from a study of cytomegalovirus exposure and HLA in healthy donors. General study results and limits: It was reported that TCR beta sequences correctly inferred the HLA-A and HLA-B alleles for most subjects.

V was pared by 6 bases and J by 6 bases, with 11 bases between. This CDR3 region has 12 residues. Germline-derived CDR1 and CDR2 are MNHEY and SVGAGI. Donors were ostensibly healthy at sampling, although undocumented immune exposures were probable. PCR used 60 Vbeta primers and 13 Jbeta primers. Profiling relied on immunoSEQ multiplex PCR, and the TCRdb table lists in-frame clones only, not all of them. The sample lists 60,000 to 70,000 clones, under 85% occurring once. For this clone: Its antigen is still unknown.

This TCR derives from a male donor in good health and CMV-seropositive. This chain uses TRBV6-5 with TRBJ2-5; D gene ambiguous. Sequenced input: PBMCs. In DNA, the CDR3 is TGTGCCAGCAGCAATAGAGTCCAGACCCAGTACTTC. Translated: CASSNRVQTQYF.